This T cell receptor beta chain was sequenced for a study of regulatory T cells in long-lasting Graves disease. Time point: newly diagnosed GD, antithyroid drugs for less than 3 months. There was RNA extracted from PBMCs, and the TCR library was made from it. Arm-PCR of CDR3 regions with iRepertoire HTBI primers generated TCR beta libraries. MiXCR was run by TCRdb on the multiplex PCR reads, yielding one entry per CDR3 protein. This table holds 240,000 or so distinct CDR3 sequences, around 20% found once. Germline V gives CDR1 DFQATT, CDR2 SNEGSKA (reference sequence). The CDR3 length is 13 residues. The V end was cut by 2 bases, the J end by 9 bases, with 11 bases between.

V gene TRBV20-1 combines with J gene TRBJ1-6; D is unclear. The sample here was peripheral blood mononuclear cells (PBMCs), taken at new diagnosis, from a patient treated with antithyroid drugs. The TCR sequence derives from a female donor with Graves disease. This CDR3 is CSARSFSLSPLHF. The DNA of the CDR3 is TGCAGTGCTAGAAGTTTTAGTCTTTCACCCCTCCACTTT.